This T cell receptor (beta chain) was identified in a study of cytomegalovirus exposure and HLA in healthy donors. Notes on the study in general: TCR beta V- and J-gene trimming was later associated with a missense DCLRE1C variant. Presence/absence analyses treated sequencing depth as roughly uniform across donors. Among TCR beta chains, those listed as cytomegalovirus-associated numbered some 170.

13 Jbeta primers and 60 Vbeta primers were used for the PCR. Assay: immunoSEQ multiplex PCR; the TCRdb copy retains only in-frame clones and omits some. The data hold 100,000 to 150,000 clones, with about 70% observed a single time. This CDR3 is built from 15 residues. V was pared by 2 bases and J by 2 bases, with 11 bases between. Per germline, CDR1 MGHRA and CDR2 YSYEKL. Points on this clone: Its antigen remains unknown.

This clonotype originated in a woman aged 40 to 50 in good health and CMV-seronegative. What was sequenced was PBMCs. This sequence joins TRBV4-1 and TRBJ2-3; possible D gene TRBD1, 6 bases. DNA for the CDR3: TGCGCCAGCAGCCAAAAGACAGGATCCACAGATACGCAGTATTTT. Translation: CASSQKTGSTDTQYF.